Below are 21 T cell receptor beta chains sequenced from a single sample in a study of T cell responses to AZD1222 COVID-19 vaccine (dated by TCRdb to the early 2020s). The meaning of the sample's time point label: baseline before first vaccination. The library was made by the immunoSEQ multiplex PCR assay. TCRdb mirrors the immuneACCESS table, restricted to in-frame sequences. Some clones are absent from its copies; in checked studies, under half trace to an unresolved V gene, and the reason for the others is unknown. The table for this sample lists over 150,000 clones; around 90% of them were counted only once. The leading ten clones occupy over 15% of the sample. The sample was peripheral blood, taken on day 0 of AZD1222 vaccination. The receptors shown here come from an adult in good health.

This sequence joins TRBV27 and TRBJ2-2; D uncertain. V lost 5 bases to trimming and J lost 0 bases, with 16 bases between them. The CDR3 length is 17 residues. Per germline, CDR1 MNHEY and CDR2 SMNVEV (reference sequence). The CDR3 region has the DNA TGTGCCAGCAGTCCGCTCGGTGTCTCCACGAACACCGGGGAGCTGTTTTTT. Its protein is CASSPLGVSTNTGELFF.

This clone was recorded once. This rearrangement joins TRBV5-1 to TRBJ1-4; 10 bases agree with TRBD1. Germline V CDR1 and CDR2: SGHRS, YFSETQ. The CDR3 extends over 16 amino acids. Trimming took 0 bases from V and 4 from J; bases not matched to a gene: 3. In DNA form, the CDR3 reads TGCGCCAGCAGCTTGGGACAGGGGGCAGTTAATGAAAAACTGTTTTTT. This translates into CASSLGQGAVNEKLFF.

V is TRBV5-1 and J is TRBJ1-2, with 8 positions matching TRBD1. With V trimmed by 7 bases and J by 4 bases, 9 bases remained unmatched. Per germline, CDR1 SGHRS and CDR2 YFSETQ. The CDR3 sequence is 14 residues long. In DNA form, the CDR3 reads TGCGCCAGCCGAAACCGGACAGGGCTCTATGGCTACACCTTC. Translating it yields CASRNRTGLYGYTF.

The chain couples TRBV11-3 to TRBJ2-1; 8 nucleotides match TRBD2. V trimming: 2 bases; J trimming: 4 bases; junction bases outside the gene matches: 1. Germline CDR1 and CDR2: SGHNT and YENEEA. The CDR3 has 14 residues. The chain's CDR3 is CASSLTSGYNEQFF. In DNA, the CDR3 is TGTGCCAGCAGCTTAACTAGCGGATACAATGAGCAGTTCTTC.

The chain is built from TRBV5-4 and TRBJ2-4; D is unclear. The germline V and J ends were trimmed by 4 bases and 3 bases, with 23 bases remaining between them. The CDR3 is 18 residues long. CDR1 and CDR2 (germline): SGHNT, YYREEE (reference sequence). The CDR3 loop reads CASSLIESSRIGKNIQYF. The CDR3, as DNA: TGTGCCAGCAGCCTTATCGAATCCTCGCGGATCGGCAAAAACATTCAGTACTTC.

CDR3 in DNA: TGCGCCAGCAGCTTATATAACACTGAAGCTTTCTTT. Amino acid sequence: CASSLYNTEAFF. The rearrangement uses TRBV5-1 and TRBJ1-1; D is ambiguous. This CDR3 contains 12 residues. Germline V lookup: CDR1 SGHRS, CDR2 YFSETQ. V was pared by 2 bases and J by 2 bases, with 4 bases between.

The V gene is TRBV18, the J gene TRBJ1-2, with a weak D call TRBD1 (5 bases). Germline assignment: CDR1 KGHSH and CDR2 LQKENI. The CDR3 runs to 16 residues. Trimming shortened V by 1 base and J by 4 bases, and 16 bases separated the two germline ends. The CDR3 DNA is TGTGCCAGCTCACCACAAGCCCGGGACGGAAGCTATGGCTACACCTTC. It encodes CASSPQARDGSYGYTF. Supplemented by reference TRBV18 and TRBJ1-2, the full variable domain reads NAGVMQNPRHLVRRRGQEARLRCSPMKGHSHVYWYRQLPEEGLKFMVYLQKENIIDESGMPKERFSAEFPKEGPSILRIQQVVRGDSAAYFCASSPQARDGSYGYTFGSGTRLTVV.

The chain is built from TRBV7-2 and TRBJ1-5, with a possible D match to TRBD1 (5 bases). Germline values: CDR1 SGHTA, CDR2 FQGNSA. The CDR3 length is 13 residues. The V gene lost 4 bases and the J gene lost 6 bases, with 10 bases spanning the gap. In nucleotides, the CDR3 is TGTGCCAGCAGCTCCGCGGGGGGTCAGCCCCAGCATTTT. This codes for CASSSAGGQPQHF.

This rearrangement joins TRBV30 to TRBJ1-1; tentatively, D is TRBD1 (5 bases). Per germline, CDR1 GTSNPN and CDR2 SVGIG (reference sequence). Trimming shortened V by 2 bases and J by 1 base, and 11 bases separated the two germline ends. The CDR3 covers 14 residues. The CDR3 sequence: CAWSHTQGNTEAFF. CDR3 in DNA: TGTGCCTGGAGTCATACTCAGGGGAACACTGAAGCTTTCTTT.

V gene TRBV28 combines with J gene TRBJ2-7; D is unresolved. This CDR3 has 12 residues. CDR1 is MDHEN, CDR2 SYDVKM, per germline. With 6 bases removed from V and 3 bases from J, the gap between germline ends came to 9 bases. CDR3 coding DNA: TGTGCCAGCAGCCTGTTGGGCTACGAGCAGTACTTC. This translates into CASSLLGYEQYF.

This chain links TRBV2 with TRBJ2-3; tentative D call: TRBD1 (5 bases). The CDR3 covers 15 residues. From germline, CDR1 is SNHLY and CDR2 FYNNEI. V was clipped by 2 bases and J by 5 bases, with 14 bases between them. In DNA form, the CDR3 reads TGTGCCAGCAGTGAACAGGACACCTCAGGAGATACGCAGTATTTT. Its translation: CASSEQDTSGDTQYF.

This chain joins TRBV6-2 or TRBV6-3 and TRBJ1-2, with D unclear. The CDR3 is made up of 13 amino acids. Germline assignment: CDR1 MNHEY and CDR2 SVGEGT. V shed 2 bases and J shed 3 bases, with 7 bases lying between them. CDR3 protein: CASSYKGDYGYTF. The DNA of the CDR3 is TGTGCCAGCAGTTACAAGGGCGACTATGGCTACACCTTC.

The chain combines TRBV6-5 with TRBJ2-7; TRBD1 matches 7 bases. Germline CDR1 is MNHEY and CDR2 is SVGAGI. The CDR3 extends over 14 amino acids. Unmatched junction bases numbered 7, after V lost 6 bases and J lost 2 bases. CDR3 in DNA: TGTGCCAGCAGGGTACGGGACAGTCCCTACGAGCAGTACTTC. Protein: CASRVRDSPYEQYF.

The genes are TRBV3-1 (or the pseudogene TRBV3-2) and TRBJ2-2; TRBD2 aligns across 11 bases. V trimming: 1 base; J trimming: 2 bases; junction bases outside the gene matches: 6. Germline CDR1 is LGHDT and CDR2 is YNNKEL (reference sequence). The CDR3 totals 18 residues. The CDR3 coding sequence is TGTGCCAGCAGCCAAGCTCCTAGCGGGGGGACTAACACCGGGGAGCTGTTTTTT. It translates to CASSQAPSGGTNTGELFF.

This clone was detected once. The rearrangement links TRBV27 to TRBJ1-5; D is unresolved. CDR3 size: 17 residues. Per germline, CDR1 MNHEY and CDR2 SMNVEV (reference sequence). V lost 0 bases, J lost 0 bases, and 12 bases lay in between. CDR3 sequence (DNA): TGTGCCAGCAGTTTATCCCCAGTATCATTTAGCAATCAGCCCCAGCATTTT. As protein: CASSLSPVSFSNQPQHF.

The J gene is TRBJ1-1, the V gene TRBV6-5; 8 bases are a match to TRBD1. The CDR3 extends over 14 amino acids. Trimming at V came to 2 bases and at J to 7 bases, leaving 6 bases not matched to a gene. CDR1 is MNHEY and CDR2 is SVGAGI in the germline V gene. The CDR3 region has the DNA TGTGCCAGCAGTTACGGCGGACAGGGTCTTGAAGCTTTCTTT. Amino acid sequence: CASSYGGQGLEAFF.

The V and J genes are TRBV7-9 and TRBJ1-1; 7 nucleotides match TRBD1. This CDR3 has 15 residues. CDR1 is SEHNR and CDR2 is FQNEAQ in the germline V gene (reference sequence). V dropped 4 bases and J dropped 1; count of bases not matched to a gene: 6. The CDR3 DNA follows: TGTGCCAGCAGCTCCCCGGGACAGTCGAACACTGAAGCTTTCTTT. Its protein product is CASSSPGQSNTEAFF.

The genes are TRBV18 and TRBJ2-7; TRBD2 aligns across 7 bases. After removal of 3 bases from V and 2 bases from J, the junction contained 7 bases not matched to a gene. The CDR3 is 15 amino acids. The germline gives CDR1 KGHSH, CDR2 LQKENI. In DNA form, the CDR3 reads TGTGCCAGCTCACCCCGGGACTACTGGGCCTACGAGCAGTACTTC. This encodes CASSPRDYWAYEQYF.

This sequence joins TRBV19 and TRBJ1-2; 9 bases are shared with TRBD1. The trim removed 5 bases at V and 3 bases at J, leaving 4 bases unmatched. The CDR3 extends over 14 amino acids. Germline V lookup: CDR1 LNHDA, CDR2 SQIVND (reference sequence). The CDR3 DNA sequence: TGTGCCAGTAGTGCCGGGACAGGGCACTATGGCTACACCTTC. Translated, it gives CASSAGTGHYGYTF.

The genes are TRBV19 and TRBJ1-2, with 9 bases identical to TRBD1. CDR1 and CDR2 from the germline V gene are LNHDA and SQIVND (reference sequence). J gave up 8 bases and V 5 bases, and 6 bases lay outside the gene matches. CDR3 length: 13 residues. The DNA of the CDR3 is TGTGCCAGTAGTTTGGGACAGGGTAAGGGCTACACCTTC. Protein sequence: CASSLGQGKGYTF.

This rearrangement joins TRBV12-5 to TRBJ1-1; D gene uncertain. Germline lookup yields CDR1 LGHNT and CDR2 FRNRAP. This CDR3 has 13 amino acids. Between the trimmed V and J ends, which lost 5 bases and 0 bases, there was a span of 7 bases. CDR3 amino acids: CASGMNLNTEAFF. The DNA of the CDR3 is TGTGCTAGTGGTATGAATCTGAACACTGAAGCTTTCTTT. Looking up the rest from reference TRBV12-5 and TRBJ1-1 gives the full variable domain: DARVTQTPRHKVTEMGQEVTMRCQPILGHNTVFWYRQTMMQGLELLAYFRNRAPLDDSGMPKDRFSAEMPDATLATLKIQPSEPRDSAVYFCASGMNLNTEAFFGQGTRLTVV.